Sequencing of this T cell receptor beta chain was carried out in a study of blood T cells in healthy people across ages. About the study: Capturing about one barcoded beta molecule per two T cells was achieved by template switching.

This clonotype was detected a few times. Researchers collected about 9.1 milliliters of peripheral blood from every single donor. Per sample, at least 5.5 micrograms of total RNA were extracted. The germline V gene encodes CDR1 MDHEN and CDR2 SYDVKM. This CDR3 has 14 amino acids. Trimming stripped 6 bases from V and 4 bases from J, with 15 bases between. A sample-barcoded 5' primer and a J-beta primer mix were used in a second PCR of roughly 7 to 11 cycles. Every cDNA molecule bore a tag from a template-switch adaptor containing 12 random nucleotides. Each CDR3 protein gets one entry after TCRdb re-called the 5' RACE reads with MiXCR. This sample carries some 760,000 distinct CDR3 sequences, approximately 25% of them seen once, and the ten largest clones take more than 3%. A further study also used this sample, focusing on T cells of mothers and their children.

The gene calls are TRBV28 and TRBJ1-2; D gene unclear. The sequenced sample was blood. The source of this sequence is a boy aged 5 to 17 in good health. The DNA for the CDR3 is TGTGCCAGCAGCCCCCTGCCACAGAGCTATGGCTACACCTTC. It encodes CASSPLPQSYGYTF.